The rows below give T cell receptor beta chains drawn from one sample of a study of human T cells and chemical hapten exposure. TCRdb reprocessed the RACE reads via MiXCR and lists one record per CDR3 protein. The sample consists of 60,000 to 80,000 distinct CDR3 sequences, around 6.1% of them appearing once. Sequenced: whole blood. Receptors originate from a female donor in good health. Some clones in this sample may be carry-over from other donors' samples. The CDR3 runs from the conserved cysteine through the conserved F or W. The D gene is left open where the match is weak. Clone size, where shown, is once, few, many, or a class for clones that have expanded.

D gene	V gene	clone size	CDR3 length	J gene	CDR3 protein	CDR3 DNA
.	TRBV6-6	few	15	TRBJ1-6	CASSYGVSYNSPLHF	TGTGCCAGCAGTTATGGGGTCAGCTATAATTCACCCCTCCACTTT
TRBD1	TRBV10-2	many	16	TRBJ1-6	CASSEGTGPYNSPLHF	TGCGCCAGCAGTGAGGGGACAGGCCCCTATAATTCACCCCTCCACTTT
.	TRBV3-1	many	14	TRBJ1-1	CASSQDRATTEAFF	TGTGCCAGCAGCCAAGATAGAGCGACCACTGAAGCTTTCTTT
TRBD1	TRBV5-5	many	15	TRBJ1-4	CASSLDGTVNEKLFF	TGTGCCAGCAGCTTGGATGGGACAGTTAATGAAAAACTGTTTTTT
.	TRBV6-2/TRBV6-3	many	18	TRBJ1-5	CASSYSQNSPGAHQPQHF	TGTGCCAGCAGTTACTCCCAAAATTCACCAGGGGCCCATCAGCCCCAGCATTTT
.	TRBV30	few	16	TRBJ1-2	CAWSVPGTKGKDGYTF	TGTGCCTGGAGTGTACCGGGGACTAAAGGCAAAGATGGCTACACCTTC
TRBD1	TRBV15	many	16	TRBJ1-3	CATSRVAWTGRNTIYF	TGTGCCACCAGCAGAGTTGCCTGGACAGGACGAAACACCATATATTTT
.	TRBV6-5	many	13	TRBJ1-5	CASSYRGNQPQHF	TGTGCCAGCAGTTACAGGGGAAATCAGCCCCAGCATTTT
.	TRBV19	.	17	TRBJ2-5	CASSISGTLLALETQYF	TGTGCCAGTAGTATCTCGGGCACATTACTCGCGTTGGAGACCCAGTACTTC
.	TRBV6-5	.	13	TRBJ1-1	CASSYSVNTEAFF	TGTGCCAGCAGTTACTCAGTGAACACTGAAGCTTTCTTT
.	TRBV19	few	14	TRBJ1-4	CASRAGGADEKLFF	TGTGCCAGTAGGGCCGGGGGCGCGGATGAAAAACTGTTTTTT
TRBD2	TRBV12-3/TRBV12-4	few	17	TRBJ2-1	CASSHQPGLAGGYEQFF	TGTGCCAGCAGCCATCAACCGGGACTAGCGGGAGGTTATGAGCAGTTCTTC
.	TRBV6-2/TRBV6-3	many	15	TRBJ2-1	CASSLTISSYNEQFF	TGTGCCAGCAGTTTGACTATTAGCTCCTACAATGAGCAGTTCTTC
TRBD2	TRBV2	many	18	TRBJ2-3	CASSAPAGTSAYTDTQYF	TGTGCCAGCAGTGCCCCCGCCGGGACTAGCGCCTACACAGATACGCAGTATTTT
TRBD1	TRBV2	many	18	TRBJ2-6	CASGGAGTGFSGANVLTF	TGTGCCAGCGGGGGAGCCGGGACAGGGTTCTCTGGGGCCAACGTCCTGACTTTC
.	TRBV7-8	many	15	TRBJ1-5	CASSREPHSNQPQHF	TGTGCCAGCAGCCGAGAGCCTCATAGCAATCAGCCCCAGCATTTT
TRBD1	TRBV28	.	15	TRBJ1-6	CASSSGTGDNSPLHF	TGTGCCAGCAGTAGCGGGACAGGGGATAATTCACCCCTCCACTTT
.	TRBV11-2	few	14	TRBJ2-5	CASSPGSLRETQYF	TGTGCCAGCAGCCCCGGGAGTCTCCGGGAGACCCAGTACTTC
.	TRBV6-6	few	17	TRBJ2-1	CASSYPEGGRIPDEQFF	TGTGCCAGCAGTTATCCAGAAGGGGGGAGGATTCCCGATGAGCAGTTCTTC
.	TRBV20-1	many	13	TRBJ1-2	CSARFRVDYGYTF	TGCAGTGCCAGATTTAGAGTGGACTATGGCTACACCTTC
TRBD2	TRBV27	.	16	TRBJ2-1	CASSLNAGGPSNEQFF	TGTGCCAGCAGTTTAAATGCGGGAGGGCCCTCCAATGAGCAGTTCTTC
.	TRBV4-3	many	15	TRBJ2-1	CASSQERGSDNEQFF	TGCGCCAGCAGCCAAGAAAGGGGCAGCGACAATGAGCAGTTCTTC
.	TRBV11-2	many	15	TRBJ2-7	CASSQRGVYSYEQYF	TGTGCCAGCAGCCAAAGAGGGGTTTATTCCTACGAGCAGTACTTC
.	TRBV29-1	many	12	TRBJ2-7	CSVGTNAYEQYF	TGCAGCGTGGGGACAAATGCCTACGAGCAGTACTTC
TRBD1	TRBV29-1	.	14	TRBJ1-1	CSVAETGWNTEAFF	TGCAGCGTTGCCGAGACAGGGTGGAACACTGAAGCTTTCTTT
TRBD1	TRBV6-5	many	15	TRBJ1-2	CASRKPGTGGYGYTF	TGTGCCAGCAGAAAACCCGGGACAGGGGGTTATGGCTACACCTTC
.	TRBV11-2	few	14	TRBJ2-3	CASGLDRNTDTQYF	TGTGCCAGCGGCCTGGACAGAAACACAGATACGCAGTATTTT
.	TRBV7-9	many	14	TRBJ1-1	CASSLGGPNTEAFF	TGTGCCAGCAGCTTAGGGGGGCCCAACACTGAAGCTTTCTTT
.	TRBV5-1	few	14	TRBJ2-1	CASSLGAQSNEQFF	TGCGCCAGCAGCCTCGGGGCTCAGAGCAATGAGCAGTTCTTC
TRBD1	TRBV28	many	14	TRBJ1-6	CASSPGQYNSPLHF	TGTGCCAGCAGCCCGGGACAGTATAATTCACCCCTCCACTTT
.	TRBV30	many	13	TRBJ2-7	CAWSVQIFYEQYF	TGTGCCTGGAGTGTTCAGATATTCTACGAGCAGTACTTC
TRBD1	TRBV4-3	.	15	TRBJ2-7	CASSHPGTGANEQYF	TGCGCCAGCAGCCACCCCGGGACAGGGGCGAACGAGCAGTACTTC
TRBD1	TRBV2	.	16	TRBJ2-2	CAIRTGATPGSGELFF	TGTGCCATCCGGACAGGGGCCACCCCCGGCTCCGGGGAGCTGTTTTTT
.	TRBV29-1	medium-sized	13	TRBJ1-4	CSVEGTGEEKLFF	TGCAGCGTTGAGGGCACAGGAGAGGAAAAACTGTTTTTT
.	TRBV4-2	few	17	TRBJ1-1	CASSQEENRMMNTEAFF	TGTGCCAGCAGCCAAGAAGAGAACCGAATGATGAACACTGAAGCTTTCTTT
.	TRBV5-6	.	15	TRBJ1-4	CASSLLQATNEKLFF	TGTGCCAGCAGCCTGTTACAAGCAACTAATGAAAAACTGTTTTTT